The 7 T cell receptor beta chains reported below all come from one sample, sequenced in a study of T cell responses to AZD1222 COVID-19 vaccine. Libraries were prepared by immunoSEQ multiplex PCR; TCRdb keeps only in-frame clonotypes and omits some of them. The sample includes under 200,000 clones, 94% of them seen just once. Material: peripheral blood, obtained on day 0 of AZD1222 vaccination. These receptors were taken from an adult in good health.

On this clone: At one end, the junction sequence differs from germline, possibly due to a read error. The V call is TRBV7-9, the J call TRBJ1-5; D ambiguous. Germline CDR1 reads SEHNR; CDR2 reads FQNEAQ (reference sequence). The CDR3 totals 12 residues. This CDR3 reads CASGFSNQPQHF. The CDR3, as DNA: TGTGCCAGCGGCTTTAGCAATCAGCCCCAGCATTTT.

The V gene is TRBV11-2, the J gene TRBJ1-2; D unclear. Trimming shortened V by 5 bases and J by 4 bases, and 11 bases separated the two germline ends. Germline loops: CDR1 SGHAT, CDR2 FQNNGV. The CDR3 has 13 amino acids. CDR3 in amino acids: CASSPWDSYGYTF. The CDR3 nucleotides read TGTGCCAGCAGCCCTTGGGATTCCTATGGCTACACCTTC. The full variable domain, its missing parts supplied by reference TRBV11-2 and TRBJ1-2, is EAGVAQSPRYKIIEKRQSVAFWCNPISGHATLYWYQQILGQGPKLLIQFQNNGVVDDSQLPKDRFSAERLKGVDSTLKIQPAKLEDSAVYLCASSPWDSYGYTFGSGTRLTVV.

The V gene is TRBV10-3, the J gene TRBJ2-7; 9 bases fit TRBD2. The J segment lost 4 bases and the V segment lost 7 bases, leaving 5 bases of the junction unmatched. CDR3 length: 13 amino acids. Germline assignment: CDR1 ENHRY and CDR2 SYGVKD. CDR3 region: CAIMTSGPYEQYF. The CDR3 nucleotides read TGTGCCATCATGACTAGCGGACCGTACGAGCAGTACTTC.

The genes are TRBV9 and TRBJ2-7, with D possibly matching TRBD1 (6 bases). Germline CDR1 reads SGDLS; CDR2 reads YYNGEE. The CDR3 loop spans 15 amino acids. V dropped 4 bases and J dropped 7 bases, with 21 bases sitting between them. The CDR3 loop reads CASSPTDRFPLEQYF. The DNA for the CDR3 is TGTGCCAGCAGCCCAACCGACAGGTTCCCTTTGGAGCAGTACTTC.

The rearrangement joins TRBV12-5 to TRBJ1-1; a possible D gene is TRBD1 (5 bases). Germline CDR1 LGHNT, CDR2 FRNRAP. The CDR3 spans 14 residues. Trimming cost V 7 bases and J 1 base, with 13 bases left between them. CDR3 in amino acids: CASALGTTNTEAFF. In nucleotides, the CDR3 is TGTGCTAGTGCCCTAGGGACGACGAACACTGAAGCTTTCTTT. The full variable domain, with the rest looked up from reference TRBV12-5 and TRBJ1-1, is DARVTQTPRHKVTEMGQEVTMRCQPILGHNTVFWYRQTMMQGLELLAYFRNRAPLDDSGMPKDRFSAEMPDATLATLKIQPSEPRDSAVYFCASALGTTNTEAFFGQGTRLTVV.

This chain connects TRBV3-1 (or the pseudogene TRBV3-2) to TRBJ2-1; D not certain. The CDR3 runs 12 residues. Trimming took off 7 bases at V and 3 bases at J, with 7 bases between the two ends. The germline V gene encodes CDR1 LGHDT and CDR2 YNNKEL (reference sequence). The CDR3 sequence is CASTDVYNEQFF. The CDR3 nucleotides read TGTGCCAGCACCGACGTCTACAATGAGCAGTTCTTC.

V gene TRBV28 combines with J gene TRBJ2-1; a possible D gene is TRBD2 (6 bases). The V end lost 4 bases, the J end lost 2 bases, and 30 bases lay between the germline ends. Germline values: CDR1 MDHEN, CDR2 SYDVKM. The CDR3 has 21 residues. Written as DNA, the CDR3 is TGTGCCAGCAGTTCATTTGCCCTTCGAGGGTCTGTGACGGGGGCCTACAATGAGCAGTTCTTC. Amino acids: CASSSFALRGSVTGAYNEQFF.